The 18 T cell receptor beta chains listed next were all sequenced from one sample in a study of CD8+ T cells in alopecia areata. Extracted RNA was reverse transcribed, and the resulting cDNA served as sequencing template. This table comes from immunoSEQ multiplex PCR, and its TCRdb copy is limited to in-frame clones, with some not included. The specimen has 200,000 to 300,000 clones, none found just once. Sorting of pooled cutaneous lymph node cells was based on CD4, CD8alpha, NKG2D, NKG2ACE and other markers. The sequencing sample was made of CD4+ T cells sorted from a lymph node. The receptors stem from a C3H/HeJ mouse with alopecia areata. For this mouse line, the MHC haplotype is H2-k.

With regard to this clone: The genes are named according to mouse. From the germline J gene comes the end of the CDR3, since the read stops 3 residues before it. Other DNA sequences in this specimen translate into the identical CDR3. The chain combines TRBV13-1 with TRBJ1-6, with D maybe TRBD1 (6 bases). TRBJ1-6 carries the ORF label, with uncertain function. The V gene lost 1 base and the J gene lost 3 bases, with 8 bases spanning the gap. The CDR3 is 15 amino acids. Germline loops: CDR1 NSHNY, CDR2 SYGAGN. CDR3 sequence: CASSDRTDYNSPLYF. The sequenced part of the CDR3 DNA is TGTGCCAGCAGTGATAGGACAGACTATAATTCGCCC.

Ten or more counts support this clone. Each gene name is a mouse one. The sequenced fragment ends 4 residues before the CDR3 boundary, so the rest is inferred from the germline J gene. Other DNA sequences from this sample encode an identical CDR3 as well. The chain combines TRBV13-1 with TRBJ2-5; TRBD2 matches at 10 bases. The germline gives CDR1 NSHNY, CDR2 SYGAGN. The CDR3 contains 14 residues. The CDR3 sequence: CASSDDWGEDTQYF. The DNA read from the CDR3 is TGTGCCAGCAGTGACGACTGGGGGGAAGAC.

This clone was observed a handful of times. Germline and genes: mouse. The read falls 3 residues short of the CDR3 end, and the missing part is taken from the germline J gene. V usage is TRBV13-1 and J usage is TRBJ1-6, with 8 nucleotides matching TRBD1. TRBJ1-6 is an open reading frame, and its role is uncertain. Germline V gives CDR1 NSHNY, CDR2 SYGAGN. The CDR3 runs 16 residues. V trimming: 4 bases; J trimming: 2 bases; junction bases outside the gene matches: 5. The CDR3 protein is CASSHRTGPYNSPLYF. The sequenced CDR3 bases are TGTGCCAGCAGTCACAGGACAGGGCCCTATAATTCGCCC.

In this sample, this clone turned up a few times. Mouse gene names and germline throughout. The CDR3 end is not reached by the read, which stops 4 residues before it; the germline J gene fills it in. V usage is TRBV13-1 and J usage is TRBJ2-4; 7 bases are a match to TRBD2. The CDR3 runs 15 residues. V shed 3 bases, J shed 2 bases, and the junction held 6 bases outside the gene matches. CDR1 is NSHNY and CDR2 is SYGAGN in the germline V gene. The CDR3 is CASSGTGDDQNTLYF. Partial CDR3 DNA: TGTGCCAGCAGTGGTACTGGGGATGATCAAAAC.

This clone was detected ten times or more. The listed genes are named as in mouse. The CDR3 end lies 4 residues beyond the end of the read and is filled in from the germline J gene. The V gene is TRBV17, the J gene TRBJ2-3; tentatively, D is TRBD2 (6 bases). This CDR3 has 12 amino acids. Deletions cut 5 bases from V and 3 bases from J, with 6 bases between. In germline, CDR1 is MNHDT, CDR2 YYDKIL. CDR3 DNA, as far as it was read: TGTGCTAGCAGTGGACTGGCAGAA. This gives the protein CASSGLAE. The CDR3, in full, reads CASSGLAETLYF.

This clone was seen a few times. Genes and germline come from the mouse. The read terminates 4 residues ahead of where the CDR3 ends, so the germline J gene completes it. V and J are TRBV13-1 and TRBJ2-5; 9 bases are shared with TRBD2. The CDR3 has 14 amino acids. V lost 4 bases, J lost 3 bases, and 3 bases stayed unmatched. Germline assignment: CDR1 NSHNY and CDR2 SYGAGN. Partial CDR3 DNA: TGTGCCAGCAGTTTTGGGGGGGCGCAAGAC. Its translation: CASSFGGAQD. The CDR3 in its entirety is CASSFGGAQDTQYF.

As concerns this clone: Gene names and germline match the mouse. The sequence runs out 4 residues before the end of the CDR3; the remainder is reconstructed from the germline J gene. This chain joins TRBV31 and TRBJ2-3; 7 bases agree with TRBD2. V shed 2 bases and J 0 bases; nucleotides not matched to a gene: 2. The CDR3 extends over 14 amino acids. The V gene's germline CDR1 is GKSSPN and CDR2 SITVG. The CDR3 sequence: CAWSFGGSAETLYF. The part of the CDR3 DNA that was read is TGTGCCTGGAGTTTTGGGGGGAGTGCAGAA.

As for this clone: Gene names denote mouse genes. The CDR3 end falls 4 residues outside the read, so it is completed with the germline J gene. The chain employs TRBV19 and TRBJ2-2; 7 bases fit TRBD2. Per the germline V gene, CDR1 is FNHDT and CDR2 is SITEND (reference sequence). This CDR3 has 15 amino acids. V was clipped by 4 bases and J by 0 bases; unmatched bases: 3. The covered CDR3 bases are TGTGCCAGCAGTGACTGGGATGCAAACACCGGG. It translates to CASSDWDANTG. From start to end, the CDR3 is CASSDWDANTGQLYF.

A note on this clone: The germline and genes are mouse ones. The CDR3 sequence is CAWGTGAYEQYF. The CDR3 DNA, read in part, is TGTGCCTGGGGGACTGGGGCCTAT. This chain connects TRBV31 to TRBJ2-7; 10 bases line up with TRBD2. The CDR3 extends 4 residues past the end of the read, so its final part is completed from the germline J gene. The CDR3 extends over 12 amino acids. Trimming removed 5 bases from V and 2 bases from J; junction bases left unmatched: 0. The germline CDR1 and CDR2 sequences are GKSSPN and SITVG.

Concerning this clone itself: Germline and genes: mouse. Distinct nucleotide sequences in the sample also encode this CDR3. The CDR3 loop reads CTCSAELGGAEQFF. CDR3 bases read: TGCACCTGCAGTGCAGAACTGGGGGGTGCT. The J gene is TRBJ2-1, the V gene TRBV1, with 9 bases identical to TRBD2. The read terminates 4 residues before the CDR3 end, so the remaining end is supplied by the germline J gene. Trimming at V came to 0 bases and at J to 6 bases, leaving 0 bases not matched to a gene. Germline CDR1 NSQYPW, CDR2 LRSPGD (reference sequence). The CDR3 consists of 14 residues.

This clone has just a few counts. Genes here carry mouse names. The CDR3 DNA, read in part, is TGTGCCAGCAGCAAAGTTGCT. Protein: CASSKVA. The CDR3 reads in full as CASSKVAEQFF. The chain couples TRBV19 to TRBJ2-1, with D uncertain. The read halts 4 residues ahead of the CDR3 end, with the missing end drawn from the germline J gene. V gave up 5 bases and J gave up 6 bases, with 6 bases separating them. The CDR3 has 11 amino acids. Germline values: CDR1 FNHDT, CDR2 SITEND (reference sequence).

A note on this clone: All gene names here are mouse names. The read gets to within 4 residues of the CDR3 end, and the germline J gene fills in the rest. This rearrangement joins TRBV13-3 to TRBJ2-1; 9 nucleotides align to TRBD1. The CDR3 contains 15 residues. With 3 bases clipped from V and 5 bases from J, the junction kept 6 bases outside the gene matches. CDR1 is NNHDY and CDR2 is SYVADS in the germline V gene. CDR3 protein: CASSGPGQGHAEQFF. CDR3 DNA (partial): TGTGCCAGCAGTGGGCCGGGACAGGGCCATGCT.

Points on this clone: The gene symbols are mouse symbols. The observed sequence ends 4 residues before the CDR3 terminus, with the missing tail filled in from the germline J gene. Other DNA sequences in this specimen translate into the identical CDR3. The J gene is TRBJ2-1, the V gene TRBV31; TRBD2 matches 9 bases. The germline V gene encodes CDR1 GKSSPN and CDR2 SITVG. This CDR3 region has 14 residues. The V and J ends lost 0 bases and 5 bases, in that order; junction bases with no gene match: 2. The CDR3: CAWSLRTGDAEQFF. The covered CDR3 bases are TGTGCCTGGAGTCTCAGGACTGGGGATGCT.

A word on this clone: Each gene name is a mouse one. The read terminates 4 residues before the CDR3 end, so the remaining end is supplied by the germline J gene. The rearrangement links TRBV19 to TRBJ1-2; perhaps TRBD1 as D (6 bases). This CDR3 spans 12 amino acids. With 5 bases removed from V and 3 bases from J, the gap between germline ends came to 8 bases. Germline V gives CDR1 FNHDT, CDR2 SITEND (reference sequence). Partial CDR3 DNA: TGTGCCAGCAGGAACAGGGACTCC. As protein: CASRNRDS. The CDR3, in full, reads CASRNRDSDYTF.

Concerning this clone: Gene labels here are mouse ones. Read sequence stops 3 residues before the CDR3 end, and the germline J gene provides the missing end. This chain connects TRBV19 to TRBJ1-6; D remains unclear. TRBJ1-6 is marked as an open reading frame, function uncertain. Deletions cut 3 bases from V and 0 bases from J, with 7 bases between. The CDR3 runs 15 residues. Per germline, CDR1 FNHDT and CDR2 SITEND (reference sequence). The CDR3 region is CASSKTNSYNSPLYF. CDR3 DNA (partial): TGTGCCAGCAGTAAGACAAATTCCTATAATTCGCCC.

A word on this clone: Gene names and germline match the mouse. The sequence runs out 4 residues before the end of the CDR3; the remainder is reconstructed from the germline J gene. The chain employs TRBV5 and TRBJ1-1; the match to TRBD1 covers 9 bases. Germline CDR1 LGHNA, CDR2 YNLKQL (reference sequence). This CDR3 comprises 14 residues. The trim removed 5 bases at V and 1 base at J, leaving 2 bases unmatched. The CDR3 loop is CASSSGQGNTEVFF. The covered CDR3 bases are TGTGCCAGCAGCTCGGGACAGGGAAACACA.

The table lists this clone with a few counts. Mouse names are used for the genes. The sequenced fragment ends 4 residues before the CDR3 boundary, so the rest is inferred from the germline J gene. Other DNA variants within this sample encode the same CDR3. The V and J genes are TRBV5 and TRBJ1-1, with 7 bases matching TRBD1. Germline CDR1 LGHNA, CDR2 YNLKQL (reference sequence). The V segment lost 0 bases and the J segment 0 bases; nucleotides outside the gene matches: 1. The CDR3 has 15 amino acids. The CDR3 protein is CASSQDGQANTEVFF. The covered CDR3 bases are TGTGCCAGCAGCCAAGACGGACAGGCAAACACA.

The table lists this clone with a few counts. Mouse gene names apply. With the read ending 4 residues before the CDR3 end, the germline J gene is used to fill in that end. The J gene is TRBJ2-7, the V gene TRBV5; 10 bases line up with TRBD2. Germline trimming cut 4 bases from V and 0 bases from J; bases unmatched to any gene: 3. CDR3 length: 15 residues. CDR1 and CDR2 (germline): LGHNA, YNLKQL (reference sequence). The CDR3 here is CASSPGTGVSYEQYF. CDR3 bases read: TGTGCCAGCAGCCCCGGGACTGGGGTCTCCTAT.